What follows are 13 T cell receptor beta chains derived from one specimen sequenced in a study of blood T cell repertoires in COVID-19. Only in-frame clones appear in the TCRdb table, and some are missing; sequencing was by immunoSEQ multiplex PCR. The sample shows 1,500 to 2,000 clones, around 69% of them seen only once. Input material: peripheral blood. All receptors come from a man aged 70 or older with active COVID-19.

The gene calls are TRBV5-6 and TRBJ2-1; weak D call: TRBD1 (6 bases). CDR3 size: 14 residues. The ends were cut back, 3 bases at V and 3 bases at J, with 10 bases in the middle. Germline loops: CDR1 SGHDT, CDR2 YYEEEE. The CDR3 sequence is CASSSTGVYNEQFF. The CDR3 DNA reads TGTGCCAGCAGCTCGACAGGCGTCTACAATGAGCAGTTCTTC.

V is TRBV28 and J is TRBJ1-2, with 9 bases that match TRBD1. This CDR3 region has 15 residues. V lost 2 bases to trimming and J lost 4 bases; unmatched junction nucleotides: 5. Germline lookup yields CDR1 MDHEN and CDR2 SYDVKM. The CDR3 coding sequence is TGTGCCAGCAGTTTACGGGGACAGGGTCGCTATGGCTACACCTTC. It encodes CASSLRGQGRYGYTF.

The V call is TRBV3-1 (or the pseudogene TRBV3-2), the J call TRBJ2-1; a possible D gene is TRBD1 (6 bases). CDR1 and CDR2 (germline): LGHDT, YNNKEL (reference sequence). This CDR3 contains 16 residues. The V end lost 10 bases, the J end lost 9 bases, and 28 bases lay between the germline ends. The CDR3 DNA is TGTGCCACTTCCCCGGGACACCGCGTGTCGAGGAGTGAGCAGTTCTTC. This translates into CATSPGHRVSRSEQFF.

The rearrangement joins TRBV3-1 (or the pseudogene TRBV3-2) to TRBJ2-3; D gene unclear. The CDR3 spans 14 residues. The germline V and J ends were trimmed by 2 bases and 11 bases, with 17 bases remaining between them. CDR1 is LGHDT and CDR2 is YNNKEL in the germline V gene (reference sequence). The CDR3 coding sequence is TGTGCCAGCAGCCAATCCCGAGACGGGTTGAGGCAGTATTTT. Its translation: CASSQSRDGLRQYF.

This clone qualifies as medium-sized. Other nucleotide sequences from this sample produce the same CDR3. This chain links TRBV4-1 with TRBJ1-1; 8 nucleotides line up with TRBD1. The length of the CDR3 is 16 residues. Germline trimming cut 4 bases from V and 0 bases from J; bases unmatched to any gene: 7. Germline V gene lookup returns CDR1 MGHRA and CDR2 YSYEKL. CDR3 bases: TGCGCCAGCAGCCGAGAGAGGGACAGGCTGAACACTGAAGCTTTCTTT. This sequence encodes CASSRERDRLNTEAFF.

The chain links TRBV6-6 to TRBJ1-1; 8 positions match TRBD1. V lost 5 bases, J lost 7 bases, and 12 bases stayed unmatched. This CDR3 contains 15 residues. The V gene's germline CDR1 is MNHNY and CDR2 SVGAGI (reference sequence). The CDR3 bases are TGTGCCAGCAGTCCAGACAGGGGCCGGCTACTTGAAGCTTTCTTT. Encoded protein: CASSPDRGRLLEAFF.

Judged by abundance, this clone is medium-sized (0.01 to 0.1%). The chain is built from TRBV12-5 and TRBJ2-7, with 7 bases aligning to TRBD1. The CDR3 totals 15 residues. V dropped 3 bases and J dropped 4; count of bases not matched to a gene: 9. The germline CDR1 and CDR2 sequences are LGHNT and FRNRAP. Here the CDR3 reads CASGLPQGNFYEQYF. CDR3 nucleotides: TGTGCTAGTGGTTTACCACAGGGGAACTTTTACGAGCAGTACTTC.

The V call is TRBV11-2, the J call TRBJ2-1; weak D call: TRBD2 (6 bases). Looked up from germline, CDR1 is SGHAT and CDR2 is FQNNGV. The CDR3 extends over 16 amino acids. Deletions cut 5 bases from V and 0 bases from J, with 14 bases between. CDR3 nucleotides: TGTGCCAGCAGCGGCGGGGCTCTAAGCTCCTACAATGAGCAGTTCTTC. Its protein product is CASSGGALSSYNEQFF.

This sequence joins TRBV15 and TRBJ2-1, with 7 positions matching TRBD1. V shed 2 bases and J 8 bases; nucleotides not matched to a gene: 6. Looked up from germline, CDR1 is LNHNV and CDR2 is YYDKDF (reference sequence). This CDR3 spans 14 amino acids. CDR3 sequence reads: CATSRIDRVHEQFF. The CDR3 region has the DNA TGTGCCACCAGCAGAATCGACAGGGTCCATGAGCAGTTCTTC.

This sequence joins TRBV6-2 or TRBV6-3 and TRBJ1-4; D remains ambiguous. V was cut by 5 bases and J by 8 bases, with 15 bases left in between. The CDR3 consists of 14 residues. The germline CDR1 and CDR2 sequences are MNHEY and SVGEGT. DNA for the CDR3: TGTGCCAGCAGTCCCGCCGCGTCGAGGGAAAAACTGTTTTTT. As protein: CASSPAASREKLFF.

The table lists this clone with a few counts. The rearrangement links TRBV30 to TRBJ2-1, with TRBD1 as a possible D gene (5 bases). CDR3 size: 11 residues. Trimming removed 2 bases at V and 6 bases at J, with 5 bases between. Germline CDR1 GTSNPN, CDR2 SVGIG (reference sequence). The CDR3: CAWSQGNEQFF. The CDR3, as DNA: TGTGCCTGGAGTCAGGGCAATGAGCAGTTCTTC.

The chain uses TRBV30 and TRBJ1-1; D remains ambiguous. Trimming cost V 5 bases and J 1 base, with 14 bases left between them. This CDR3 comprises 14 residues. The germline CDR1 and CDR2 sequences are GTSNPN and SVGIG (reference sequence). This CDR3 reads CAWSKMTPNTEAFF. The CDR3 region has the DNA TGTGCCTGGTCTAAAATGACACCGAACACTGAAGCTTTCTTT.

The chain is built from TRBV24-1 and TRBJ1-2; D is ambiguous. This CDR3 contains 14 residues. V was cut by 4 bases and J by 6 bases, with 14 bases left in between. The germline CDR1 and CDR2 sequences are KGHDR and SFDVKD. In DNA form, the CDR3 reads TGTGCCACCAGTGACCCTCCCTCGGGAAATGGCTACACCTTC. Amino acid sequence: CATSDPPSGNGYTF.